This is a list of T cell receptor beta chains from one sample in a study of blood T cell repertoires in COVID-19. Sequencing was performed with immunoSEQ multiplex PCR; in TCRdb, only in-frame clones are kept and a portion is missing. Among 270,000 or so clones listed, around 86% were seen once. The sequenced sample consisted of peripheral blood. These receptor sequences come from a woman aged 25 to 39 with active or convalescent COVID-19. Each CDR3 is given with its conserved first and last residue. The order of the fields is clone size, V gene, D gene, J gene, CDR3 protein, CDR3 DNA. The D gene is left open where the match is weak. Clone size appears in some rows only: once, few, many, or a class for an expanded clone.

>-|TRBV5-5|-|TRBJ1-2
CASSLGQVYGYTF
TGTGCCAGCAGCTTGGGACAGGTCTATGGCTACACCTTC
>-|TRBV30|TRBD1|TRBJ2-3
CAWSRTGTLADTQYF
TGTGCCTGGAGTAGGACAGGGACTTTAGCAGATACGCAGTATTTT
>-|TRBV19|TRBD1|TRBJ1-2
CASSLQQGARLGGYTF
TGTGCCAGTAGTTTACAACAGGGGGCCCGCTTGGGTGGCTACACCTTC
>-|TRBV5-5|TRBD1|TRBJ1-4
CASSLAGTGANEKLFF
TGTGCCAGCAGCTTGGCCGGGACAGGGGCTAATGAAAAACTGTTTTTT
>-|TRBV19|-|TRBJ1-3
CASRDYASGNTIYF
TGTGCCAGTAGGGACTACGCCTCTGGAAACACCATATATTTT
>-|TRBV19|TRBD1|TRBJ2-5
CASSMDRDRPPETQYF
TGTGCCAGTAGTATGGACCGGGACAGGCCTCCGGAGACCCAGTACTTC
>-|TRBV28|-|TRBJ2-5
CASRGDMVRRETQYF
TGTGCCAGCAGGGGAGACATGGTCAGGCGAGAGACCCAGTACTTC
>-|TRBV6-5|TRBD1|TRBJ1-5
CASRDRDRDYQPQHF
TGTGCCAGCAGGGACCGGGACAGAGATTATCAGCCCCAGCATTTT
>-|TRBV11-2|TRBD1|TRBJ1-2
CASSPGQGYGYTF
TGTGCCAGCAGTCCGGGACAGGGGTATGGCTACACCTTC
>-|TRBV15|-|TRBJ1-5
CATSRDSARDQPQHF
TGTGCCACCAGCAGAGATTCAGCGAGGGATCAGCCCCAGCATTTT
>-|TRBV28|TRBD2|TRBJ2-5
CASSLTPGGPGETQYF
TGTGCCAGCAGCCTAACCCCGGGGGGGCCTGGGGAGACCCAGTACTTC
>-|TRBV28|-|TRBJ1-2
CASSLRARRGAVNYGYTF
TGTGCCAGCAGTTTGAGGGCGAGACGGGGGGCGGTTAACTATGGCTACACCTTC
>-|TRBV18|-|TRBJ2-7
CASSLYNEQYF
TGTGCCAGCTCACTATATAACGAGCAGTACTTC
>-|TRBV7-2|TRBD1|TRBJ2-4
CASSTRQGAVQYF
TGTGCCAGCAGCACCCGACAGGGGGCTGTTCAGTACTTC
>-|TRBV9|TRBD1|TRBJ2-7
CASSVAGTAYEQYF
TGTGCCAGCAGCGTAGCGGGGACAGCCTACGAGCAGTACTTC
>-|TRBV6-2/TRBV6-3|TRBD2|TRBJ2-3
CASSYSRTSGGSDTQYF
TGTGCCAGCAGTTACTCGCGGACTAGCGGGGGGTCGGATACGCAGTATTTT
>-|TRBV6-5|-|TRBJ1-2
CASSYGQYYGYTF
TGTGCCAGCAGTTACGGGCAGTACTATGGCTACACCTTC
>few|TRBV30|-|TRBJ1-4
CAWNEDRQERNEKLFF
TGTGCCTGGAATGAGGATCGACAGGAACGTAATGAAAAACTGTTTTTT
>-|TRBV30|-|TRBJ2-7
CAWSRRYEQYF
TGTGCCTGGAGTCGGAGATACGAGCAGTACTTC
>-|TRBV2|-|TRBJ1-3
CASSTDRHDAGNTIYF
TGTGCCAGCAGTACAGACAGGCACGACGCTGGAAACACCATATATTTT
>-|TRBV7-9|-|TRBJ1-5
CASSLALSGEWGSNQPQHF
TGTGCCAGCAGCTTAGCGCTATCAGGGGAATGGGGTAGCAATCAGCCCCAGCATTTT
>-|TRBV2|-|TRBJ2-1
CASSEDSYNEQFF
TGTGCCAGCAGCGAGGACTCCTACAATGAGCAGTTCTTC